The 25 T cell receptor beta chains given below trace back to one sample, sequenced in a study of PD-L1 blockade in urothelial cancer. Some clones are missing from TCRdb's copy, which holds only in-frame ones; the method was immunoSEQ multiplex PCR. The repertoire consists of more than 35,000 clones, with approximately 82% occurring once and the leading ten covering 3% to 3.5%. Sequences were derived from PBMCs, sampled around atezolizumab (anti-PD-L1) treatment. These receptors came from a man between 65 and 85 years old with urothelial cancer.

The count of this clone is one. The chain carries TRBV19 and TRBJ2-7; 8 bases are shared with TRBD2. Germline V gene lookup returns CDR1 LNHDA and CDR2 SQIVND (reference sequence). The CDR3 spans 14 residues. V shed 3 bases and J 1 base; nucleotides not matched to a gene: 2. CDR3 DNA sequence: TGTGCCAGTAGTATCCGGGAGGGATCCTACGAGCAGTACTTC. Translation gives CASSIREGSYEQYF.

The J gene is TRBJ2-5, the V gene TRBV7-9, with TRBD1 matching 8 bases. J lost 2 bases, V lost 4 bases, and 6 bases had no gene match. The germline CDR1 and CDR2 sequences are SEHNR and FQNEAQ (reference sequence). CDR3 length: 15 residues. CDR3 loop: CASSSGNRGQETQYF. The DNA of the CDR3 is TGTGCCAGCAGCTCCGGAAACAGGGGGCAAGAGACCCAGTACTTC.

The chain employs TRBV28 and TRBJ1-2, with TRBD1 matching 7 bases. V trimming: 1 base; J trimming: 7 bases; junction bases outside the gene matches: 6. Looked up from germline, CDR1 is MDHEN and CDR2 is SYDVKM. The CDR3 sequence is 14 residues long. The CDR3: CASSLLRQGGGYTF. The CDR3 DNA sequence: TGTGCCAGCAGTTTATTAAGGCAGGGGGGTGGCTACACCTTC.

The V gene is TRBV11-1, the J gene TRBJ2-1, with TRBD2 matching 13 bases. Germline values: CDR1 SGHAT, CDR2 FQDESV (reference sequence). The CDR3 runs 15 residues. Unmatched junction bases numbered 6, after V lost 6 bases and J lost 7 bases. The CDR3 here is CASRRTSGRRNEQFF. The CDR3 region has the DNA TGTGCCAGCAGACGGACTAGCGGGAGAAGGAATGAGCAGTTCTTC. Looking up the rest from reference TRBV11-1 and TRBJ2-1 gives the full variable domain: EAEVAQSPRYKITEKSQAVAFWCDPISGHATLYWYRQILGQGPELLVQFQDESVVDDSQLPKDRFSAERLKGVDSTLKIQPAELGDSAMYLCASRRTSGRRNEQFFGPGTRLTVL.

The J gene is TRBJ2-3, the V gene TRBV5-4; TRBD2 agrees at 8 bases. The germline V gene encodes CDR1 SGHNT and CDR2 YYREEE (reference sequence). The CDR3 length is 14 residues. V trimming: 7 bases; J trimming: 5 bases; junction bases outside the gene matches: 9. For the CDR3, the DNA is TGTGCCAGCGCTTTAGCGGGGTGGGGAGATACGCAGTATTTT. Protein sequence: CASALAGWGDTQYF.

CDR3 amino acids: CASSSPQGAQAGANVLTF. CDR3 nucleotides: TGTGCCAGCAGCAGCCCACAGGGGGCGCAGGCGGGGGCCAACGTCCTGACTTTC. V and J are TRBV5-6 and TRBJ2-6; 9 positions agree with TRBD1. This CDR3 region has 18 residues. The V and J ends lost 4 bases and 4 bases, in that order; junction bases with no gene match: 12. Germline-derived CDR1 and CDR2 are SGHDT and YYEEEE.

This sequence joins TRBV25-1 and TRBJ2-5; TRBD1 agrees at 10 bases. V shed 6 bases, J shed 5 bases, and the junction held 6 bases outside the gene matches. The CDR3 covers 14 residues. Per the germline V gene, CDR1 is MGHDK and CDR2 is SYGVNS. CDR3 nucleotides: TGTGCCAGCAGCCGACAGGGGGCGGGGGAGACCCAGTACTTC. It is translated as CASSRQGAGETQYF.

The chain employs TRBV30 and TRBJ1-5, with D perhaps matching TRBD1 (6 bases). Trimming shortened V by 1 base and J by 5 bases, and 15 bases separated the two germline ends. The V gene's germline CDR1 is GTSNPN and CDR2 SVGIG (reference sequence). This CDR3 contains 15 residues. The CDR3 DNA sequence: TGTGCCTGGAGTGGGCAGGGGCGAGGATATCAGCCCCAGCATTTT. Translation: CAWSGQGRGYQPQHF. The full variable domain, rest sourced from reference TRBV30 and TRBJ1-5, is SQTIHQWPATLVQPVGSPLSLECTVEGTSNPNLYWYRQAAGRGLQLLFYSVGIGQISSEVPQNLSASRPQDRQFILSSKKLLLSDSGFYLCAWSGQGRGYQPQHFGDGTRLSIL.

The chain employs TRBV6-1 and TRBJ1-2; D uncertain. Germline V gene lookup returns CDR1 MNHNS and CDR2 SASEGT. The CDR3 runs to 12 residues. V lost 7 bases and J lost 1, with 7 bases in between. The CDR3 region is CASMEINYGYTF. CDR3 nucleotides: TGTGCCAGCATGGAGATTAACTATGGCTACACCTTC.

Only a few counts were recorded for this clone. The gene calls are TRBV10-3 and TRBJ1-5; D remains ambiguous. Per germline, CDR1 ENHRY and CDR2 SYGVKD. The CDR3 is made up of 17 amino acids. V was shortened by 2 bases and J by 7 bases, with 21 bases between the two germline ends. The CDR3 nucleotides are TGTGCCATCAGTGAGATATCCCCATACTTGGGAGTCCAGCCCCAGCATTTT. Amino acids: CAISEISPYLGVQPQHF.

The CDR3 spells CASSYGQGTSYEQYF. The DNA for the CDR3 is TGTGCCAGCAGCTACGGACAGGGAACTTCCTACGAGCAGTACTTC. The chain is built from TRBV27 and TRBJ2-7, with 8 bases lining up with TRBD1. CDR3 length: 15 residues. Germline-derived CDR1 and CDR2 are MNHEY and SMNVEV (reference sequence). After removal of 6 bases from V and 1 base from J, the junction contained 8 bases not matched to a gene.

The gene calls are TRBV7-8 and TRBJ1-5; 10 positions agree with TRBD1. In germline, CDR1 is SGHVS, CDR2 FQNEAQ. V gave up 4 bases and J gave up 5 bases; unmatched junction bases: 5. This CDR3 comprises 15 residues. CDR3: CASSSAGTGDQPQHF. In DNA form, the CDR3 reads TGTGCCAGCAGCTCCGCCGGGACAGGGGATCAGCCCCAGCATTTT.

The J gene is TRBJ2-1, the V gene TRBV29-1; 10 positions agree with TRBD2. Looked up from germline, CDR1 is SQVTM and CDR2 is ANQGSEA. CDR3 length equals 15 residues. V lost 4 bases, J lost 6 bases, and 9 bases stayed unmatched. CDR3 nucleotides: TGCAGCGTTGCCGGGACTAGCGCTCGACTCAATGAGCAGTTCTTC. It specifies CSVAGTSARLNEQFF.

The chain combines TRBV7-9 with TRBJ2-7, with D tentatively TRBD1 (5 bases). The CDR3 covers 15 residues. The germline gives CDR1 SEHNR, CDR2 FQNEAQ (reference sequence). Deletions cut 5 bases from V and 3 bases from J, with 17 bases between. The CDR3 nucleotides read TGTGCCAGCAGCCCAGGGTCCGAATCCGTCTACGAGCAGTACTTC. Translated: CASSPGSESVYEQYF.

Comment on this clone: Other DNA sequences in this sample translate to the same CDR3. The rearrangement links TRBV4-1 to TRBJ2-7; TRBD1 agrees at 10 bases. Losses at the gene ends were 4 bases for V and 1 base for J; bases not matched to a gene: 4. Germline assignment: CDR1 MGHRA and CDR2 YSYEKL. This CDR3 region has 15 residues. CDR3 in amino acids: CASSPRTGGSYEQYF. The CDR3 nucleotides read TGCGCCAGCAGCCCTAGGACAGGGGGGTCCTACGAGCAGTACTTC.

V gene TRBV27 combines with J gene TRBJ2-7; weak D call: TRBD2 (6 bases). The V gene's germline CDR1 is MNHEY and CDR2 SMNVEV (reference sequence). V was trimmed by 6 bases and J by 3 bases, leaving 15 bases between them. The CDR3 is 14 residues long. In DNA form, the CDR3 reads TGTGCCAGCAGCTCGGAGGGAGGCGGCTACGAGCAGTACTTC. Protein sequence: CASSSEGGGYEQYF.

The chain couples TRBV11-3 to TRBJ2-3, with a tentative D call TRBD1 (6 bases). Looked up from germline, CDR1 is SGHNT and CDR2 is YENEEA. The V end lost 2 bases, the J end lost 6 bases, and 15 bases lay between the germline ends. CDR3 length equals 15 residues. DNA of the CDR3: TGTGCCAGCAGCTTAACGGGGACACGCGGTGATACGCAGTATTTT. This encodes CASSLTGTRGDTQYF.

The chain uses TRBV16 and TRBJ1-1, with 7 nucleotides matching TRBD1. This CDR3 region has 15 residues. Germline loops: CDR1 KGHSY, CDR2 FQNENV. V trimming: 3 bases; J trimming: 10 bases; junction bases outside the gene matches: 14. CDR3 sequence (DNA): TGTGCCAGCAGCCAGCACGGACAGGCCGGAGGGGGAGCTTTCTTT. Its protein is CASSQHGQAGGGAFF.

This chain joins TRBV7-2 and TRBJ2-5; 7 bases are a match to TRBD1. With V trimmed by 5 bases and J by 4 bases, 10 bases remained unmatched. The germline CDR1 and CDR2 sequences are SGHTA and FQGNSA. This CDR3 is 15 amino acids long. The CDR3 nucleotides read TGTGCCAGCAGCCAGTCGGGACAGTCCTCAGAGACCCAGTACTTC. This sequence encodes CASSQSGQSSETQYF.

V and J are TRBV5-1 and TRBJ1-2; 9 nucleotides align to TRBD1. This CDR3 has 12 residues. From germline, CDR1 is SGHRS and CDR2 YFSETQ. The trim removed 4 bases at V and 8 bases at J, leaving 3 bases unmatched. This CDR3 is CASSPTGGGYTF. CDR3 coding DNA: TGCGCCAGCAGCCCGACAGGGGGAGGCTACACCTTC.

V is TRBV2 and J is TRBJ2-3; 12 bases align to TRBD2. CDR1 is SNHLY, CDR2 FYNNEI, per germline. The V segment lost 6 bases and the J segment 3 bases; nucleotides outside the gene matches: 13. The CDR3 is 18 residues long. CDR3 DNA: TGTGCCAGCAGAAGGGGACTAGCGGGCAGCCTCGGAACAGATACGCAGTATTTT. This codes for CASRRGLAGSLGTDTQYF.

The rearrangement joins TRBV2 to TRBJ2-5, with D perhaps matching TRBD2 (6 bases). This CDR3 spans 15 amino acids. Germline assignment: CDR1 SNHLY and CDR2 FYNNEI. Deletions cut 6 bases from V and 5 bases from J, with 19 bases between. The CDR3 spells CASSVVRNAGETQYF. The DNA of the CDR3 is TGTGCCAGCAGCGTCGTCAGGAACGCGGGGGAGACCCAGTACTTC.

Only one count was recorded for this clone. J is TRBJ1-2 and V is TRBV2; D unclear. CDR1 is SNHLY, CDR2 FYNNEI, per germline. V was cut by 3 bases and J by 3 bases, with 5 bases left in between. This CDR3 is 12 amino acids long. The CDR3 protein is CASSDEYYGYTF. The CDR3 DNA reads as TGTGCCAGCAGTGATGAGTACTATGGCTACACCTTC. Combining the CDR3 with reference TRBV2 and TRBJ1-2 gives the whole variable domain EPEVTQTPSHQVTQMGQEVILRCVPISNHLYFYWYRQILGQKVEFLVSFYNNEISEKSEIFDDQFSVERPDGSNFTLKIRSTKLEDSAMYFCASSDEYYGYTFGSGTRLTVV.

The J gene is TRBJ2-3, the V gene TRBV2; D might be TRBD1 (5 bases). The CDR3 is 13 amino acids. CDR1 and CDR2 from the germline V gene are SNHLY and FYNNEI. V was trimmed by 9 bases and J by 0 bases, leaving 10 bases between them. As DNA, the CDR3 is TGTGCCAGTAAGGGGCGGAGCACAGATACGCAGTATTTT. Amino acid sequence: CASKGRSTDTQYF.

The rearrangement joins TRBV15 to TRBJ2-7; D gene unclear. V gave up 1 base and J gave up 0 bases, with 10 bases separating them. The CDR3 covers 15 residues. Germline V CDR1 and CDR2: LNHNV, YYDKDF (reference sequence). The CDR3 coding sequence is TGTGCCACCAGCAGAGTGTGGCAGGTCTCCTACGAGCAGTACTTC. It codes for CATSRVWQVSYEQYF.